This entry is about one T cell receptor (beta chain). The data belong to a study of blood T cell repertoires in COVID-19. On the study more broadly: The United States, Italy and Spain were the sources of the acute and convalescent COVID-19 samples. T cells, B-cell-depleted T cells, or PBMCs provided the cDNA or gDNA that served as material.

In the authors' workflow: Amplification of reference gene primers provided the estimated nucleated cell counts. Clones were read by immunoSEQ multiplex PCR, and TCRdb kept only the in-frame ones, dropping some. V and J calls and clone size are copied from that table; D and trimming were computed from the DNA. The sample lists about 80,000 clones; approximately 80% were seen once. The receptor's source is an elderly man with acute or convalescent COVID-19. The sequenced sample was peripheral blood.

Here the CDR3 DNA reads TGTGCCAGCAGCTCGTACCGGGACAGGGGGAATCAGCCCCAGCATTTT. It encodes CASSSYRDRGNQPQHF. The chain is built from TRBV11-3 and TRBJ1-5; TRBD1 matches 11 bases. V was clipped by 4 bases and J by 4 bases; unmatched bases: 6. The CDR3 has 16 amino acids. Germline assignment: CDR1 SGHNT and CDR2 YENEEA.